This T cell receptor beta chain was observed in a study of response to subunit inactivated influenza vaccine. This clonotype was picked up a small number of times. V was shortened by 0 bases and J by 0 bases, with 10 bases between the two germline ends. This CDR3 is built from 16 residues. In germline, CDR1 is SGHDN, CDR2 FVKESK. TCRdb re-called the RT-PCR reads with MiXCR, one entry per CDR3 protein. The sample carries about 240,000 distinct CDR3 sequences, over 9% recorded once. The chain recombines TRBV14 with TRBJ2-3; D is tentatively TRBD1 or TRBD2 (5 bases each). Here the sequenced sample was non-naive T cells sorted from PBMCs, taken 14 to 15 days before vaccination. The TCR originated in a man between 45 and 60 years old who received an inactivated influenza vaccine. The CDR3 spells CASSQDGGASTDTQYF. CDR3 bases: TGTGCCAGCAGCCAAGATGGGGGAGCTAGCACAGATACGCAGTATTTT.